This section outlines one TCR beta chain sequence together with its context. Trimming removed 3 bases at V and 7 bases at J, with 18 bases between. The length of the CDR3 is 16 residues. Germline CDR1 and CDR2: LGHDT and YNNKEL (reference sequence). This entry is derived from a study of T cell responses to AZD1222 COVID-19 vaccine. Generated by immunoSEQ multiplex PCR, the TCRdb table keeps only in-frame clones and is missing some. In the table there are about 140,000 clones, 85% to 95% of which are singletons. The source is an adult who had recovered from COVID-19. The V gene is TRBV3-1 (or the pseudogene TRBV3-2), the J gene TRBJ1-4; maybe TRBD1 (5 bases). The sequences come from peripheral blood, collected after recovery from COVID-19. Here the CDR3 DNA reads TGTGCCAGCAGCCAGGGGACTCCCGGGGGTAGTGAAAAACTGTTTTTT. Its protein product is CASSQGTPGGSEKLFF.